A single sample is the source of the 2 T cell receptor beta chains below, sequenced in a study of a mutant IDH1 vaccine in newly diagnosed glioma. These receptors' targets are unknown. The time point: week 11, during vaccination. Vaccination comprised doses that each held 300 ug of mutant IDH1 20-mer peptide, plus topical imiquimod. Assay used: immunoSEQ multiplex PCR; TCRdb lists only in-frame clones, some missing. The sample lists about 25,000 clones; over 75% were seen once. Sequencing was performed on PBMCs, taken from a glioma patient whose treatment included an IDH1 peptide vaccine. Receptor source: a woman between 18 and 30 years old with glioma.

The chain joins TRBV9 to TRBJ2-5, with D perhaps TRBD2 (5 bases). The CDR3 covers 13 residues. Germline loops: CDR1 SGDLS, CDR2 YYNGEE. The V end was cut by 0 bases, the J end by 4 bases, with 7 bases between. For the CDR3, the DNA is TGTGCCAGCAGCGTAGATCGGGGAGAGACCCAGTACTTC. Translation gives CASSVDRGETQYF. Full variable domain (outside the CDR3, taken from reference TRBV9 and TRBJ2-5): DSGVTQTPKHLITATGQRVTLRCSPRSGDLSVYWYQQSLDQGLQFLIQYYNGEERAKGNILERFSAQQFPDLHSELNLSSLELGDSALYFCASSVDRGETQYFGPGTRLLVL.

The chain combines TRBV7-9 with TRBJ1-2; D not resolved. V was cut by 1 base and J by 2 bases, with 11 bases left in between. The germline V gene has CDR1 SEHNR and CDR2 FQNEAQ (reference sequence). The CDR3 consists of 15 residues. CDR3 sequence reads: CASSLVWEVNYGYTF. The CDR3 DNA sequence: TGTGCCAGCAGCTTAGTGTGGGAGGTGAACTATGGCTACACCTTC. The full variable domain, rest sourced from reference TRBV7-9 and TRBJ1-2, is DTGVSQNPRHKITKRGQNVTFRCDPISEHNRLYWYRQTLGQGPEFLTYFQNEAQLEKSRLLSDRFSAERPKGSFSTLEIQRTEQGDSAMYLCASSLVWEVNYGYTFGSGTRLTVV.